This TCR beta chain comes out of a study of T cell changes during pregnancy in multiple sclerosis. This CDR3 region has 13 residues. Germline V CDR1 and CDR2: SGHVS, FNYEAQ. Trimming removed 6 bases from V and 4 bases from J, with 12 bases in between. The repertoire was sequenced with immunoSEQ multiplex PCR; TCRdb's copy has only in-frame clones and lacks some. This sample yields around 80,000 clones, of which roughly nine tenths are seen a single time; 2% to 3% belongs to the top ten. This sequence originates from a female donor with multiple sclerosis, enrolled in a pregnancy study. The material was peripheral blood, obtained before pregnancy. The J gene is TRBJ1-1, the V gene TRBV7-6; unclear D gene. The CDR3 DNA follows: TGTGCCAGCAGGCCCAATACCGGCACTGAAGCTTTCTTT. This sequence encodes CASRPNTGTEAFF.